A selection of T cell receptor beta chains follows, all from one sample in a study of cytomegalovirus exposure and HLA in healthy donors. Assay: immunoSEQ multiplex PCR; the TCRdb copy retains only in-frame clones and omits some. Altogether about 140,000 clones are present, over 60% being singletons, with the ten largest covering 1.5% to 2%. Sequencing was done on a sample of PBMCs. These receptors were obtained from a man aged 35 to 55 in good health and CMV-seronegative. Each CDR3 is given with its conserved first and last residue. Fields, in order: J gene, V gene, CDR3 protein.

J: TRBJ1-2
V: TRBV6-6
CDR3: CASTLDSVYGYTF

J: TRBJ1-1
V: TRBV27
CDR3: CASSPPRLMNTEAFF

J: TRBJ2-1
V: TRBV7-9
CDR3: CASRRRGSGTEQFF

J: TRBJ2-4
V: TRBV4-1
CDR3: CASSLSPPGQINKNIQYF

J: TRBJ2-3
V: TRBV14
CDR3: CASSQGPGLAGDTQYF

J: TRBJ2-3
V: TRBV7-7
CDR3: CASSPLAGGPRDTQYF

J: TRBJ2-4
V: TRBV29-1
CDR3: CSVVGEGNIQYF

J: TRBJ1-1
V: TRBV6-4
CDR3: CASSGQMNTEAFF

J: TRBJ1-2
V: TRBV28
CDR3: CASSSTGGQEPNYGYTF

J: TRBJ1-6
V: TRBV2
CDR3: CASSFGRQSPSSPLHF

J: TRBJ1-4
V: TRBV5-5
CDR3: CASNLQGAGGTTNEKLFF

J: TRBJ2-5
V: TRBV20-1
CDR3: CSSTIAETQYF

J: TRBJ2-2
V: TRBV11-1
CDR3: CASSLGLYTGELFF

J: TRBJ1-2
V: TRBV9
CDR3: CASSVAPPTGGNYGYTF

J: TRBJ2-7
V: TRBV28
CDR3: CASSRLAGGEQYF

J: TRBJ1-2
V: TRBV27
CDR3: CASSLSPVSPAGYTF

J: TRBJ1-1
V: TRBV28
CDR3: CASRDSLGTEAFF

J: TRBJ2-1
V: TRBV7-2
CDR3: CASSPGTSGAEQFF

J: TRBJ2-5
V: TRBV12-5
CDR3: CASGETVKETQYF

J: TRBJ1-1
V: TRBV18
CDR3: CASSPGTGANTEAFF

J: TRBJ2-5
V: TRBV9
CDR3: CASSVDYSGPTGEQYF

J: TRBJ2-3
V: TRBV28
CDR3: CASSLSRASTTDTQYF